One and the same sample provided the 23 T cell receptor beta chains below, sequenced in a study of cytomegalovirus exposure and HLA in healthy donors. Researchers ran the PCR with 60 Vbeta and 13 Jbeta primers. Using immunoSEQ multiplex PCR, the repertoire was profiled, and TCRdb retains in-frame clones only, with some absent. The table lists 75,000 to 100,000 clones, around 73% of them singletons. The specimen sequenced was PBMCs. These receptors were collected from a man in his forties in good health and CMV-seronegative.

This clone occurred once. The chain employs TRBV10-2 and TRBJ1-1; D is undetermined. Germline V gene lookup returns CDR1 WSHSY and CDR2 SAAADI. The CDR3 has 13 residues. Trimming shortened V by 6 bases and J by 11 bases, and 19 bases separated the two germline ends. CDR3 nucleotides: TGCGCCAGCAGACGAGCCGGGGAGACTGTGGCTTTCTTT. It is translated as CASRRAGETVAFF.

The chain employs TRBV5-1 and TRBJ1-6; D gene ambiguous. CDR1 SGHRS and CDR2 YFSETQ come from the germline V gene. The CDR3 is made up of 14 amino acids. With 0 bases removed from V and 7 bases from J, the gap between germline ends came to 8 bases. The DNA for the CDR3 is TGCGCCAGCAGCTTGGGAGGGCCAAATTCACCCCTCCACTTT. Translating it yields CASSLGGPNSPLHF.

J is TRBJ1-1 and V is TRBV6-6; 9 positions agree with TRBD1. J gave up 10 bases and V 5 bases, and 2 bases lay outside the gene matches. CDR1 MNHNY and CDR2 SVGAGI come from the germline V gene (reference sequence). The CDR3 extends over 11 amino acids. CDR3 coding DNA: TGTGCCAGCAGTACACAGGGGGCAGCTTTCTTT. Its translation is CASSTQGAAFF.

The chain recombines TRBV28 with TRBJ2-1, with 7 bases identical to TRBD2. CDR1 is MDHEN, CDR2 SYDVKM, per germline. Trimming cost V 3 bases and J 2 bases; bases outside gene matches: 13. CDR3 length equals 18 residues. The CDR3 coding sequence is TGTGCCAGCAGTTTGGTGGCTAGCGGAGGGAGGACCTACAATGAGCAGTTCTTC. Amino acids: CASSLVASGGRTYNEQFF.

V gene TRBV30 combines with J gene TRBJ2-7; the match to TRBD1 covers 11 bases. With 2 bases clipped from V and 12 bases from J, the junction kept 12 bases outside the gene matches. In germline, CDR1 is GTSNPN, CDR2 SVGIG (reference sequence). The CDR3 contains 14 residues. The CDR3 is CAWSLADRGRGLYF. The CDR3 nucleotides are TGTGCCTGGAGTCTAGCGGACAGGGGGCGCGGGCTGTACTTC.

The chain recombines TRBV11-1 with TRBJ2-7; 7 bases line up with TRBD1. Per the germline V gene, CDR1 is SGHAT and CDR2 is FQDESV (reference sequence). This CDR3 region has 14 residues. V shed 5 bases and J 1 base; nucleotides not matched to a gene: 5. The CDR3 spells CASSRDSHSYEQYF. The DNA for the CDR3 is TGTGCCAGCAGCCGGGACAGCCATTCCTACGAGCAGTACTTC.

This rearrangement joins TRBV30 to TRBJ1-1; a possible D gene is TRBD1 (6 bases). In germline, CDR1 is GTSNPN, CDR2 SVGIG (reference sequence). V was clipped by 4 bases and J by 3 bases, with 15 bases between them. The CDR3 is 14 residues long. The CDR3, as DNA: TGTGCCTGGACCACCGGGCAGGGGTACACTGAAGCTTTCTTT. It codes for CAWTTGQGYTEAFF. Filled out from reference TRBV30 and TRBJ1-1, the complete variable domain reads SQTIHQWPATLVQPVGSPLSLECTVEGTSNPNLYWYRQAAGRGLQLLFYSVGIGQISSEVPQNLSASRPQDRQFILSSKKLLLSDSGFYLCAWTTGQGYTEAFFGQGTRLTVV.

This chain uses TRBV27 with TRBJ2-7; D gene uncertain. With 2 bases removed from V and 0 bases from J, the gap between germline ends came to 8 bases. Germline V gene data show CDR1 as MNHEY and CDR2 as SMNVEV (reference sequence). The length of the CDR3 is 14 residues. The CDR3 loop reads CASSLNPSSYEQYF. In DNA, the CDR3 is TGTGCCAGCAGTTTAAATCCTAGCTCCTACGAGCAGTACTTC.

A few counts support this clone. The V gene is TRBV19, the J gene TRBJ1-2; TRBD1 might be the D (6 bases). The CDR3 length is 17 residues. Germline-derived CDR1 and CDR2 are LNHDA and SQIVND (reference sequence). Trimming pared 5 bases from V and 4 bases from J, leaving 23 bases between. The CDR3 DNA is TGTGCCAGTAGTCCCCGGGACAAGGTCCTAGGGGCCTATGGCTACACCTTC. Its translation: CASSPRDKVLGAYGYTF.

CDR3 in amino acids: CASSVEAGGTYEQYF. The CDR3 DNA is TGTGCCAGCAGCGTAGAGGCGGGGGGGACCTACGAGCAGTACTTC. The chain recombines TRBV9 with TRBJ2-7, with 9 bases that match TRBD2. V trimming: 0 bases; J trimming: 2 bases; junction bases outside the gene matches: 3. In germline, CDR1 is SGDLS, CDR2 YYNGEE. CDR3 length equals 15 residues.

The CDR3 spells CASTEDRGYGYTF. DNA for the CDR3: TGTGCCAGCACGGAGGACAGGGGCTATGGCTACACCTTC. The chain recombines TRBV6-6 with TRBJ1-2; 9 nucleotides line up with TRBD1. V was clipped by 7 bases and J by 4 bases; unmatched bases: 4. The CDR3 loop spans 13 amino acids. The germline CDR1 and CDR2 sequences are MNHNY and SVGAGI (reference sequence).

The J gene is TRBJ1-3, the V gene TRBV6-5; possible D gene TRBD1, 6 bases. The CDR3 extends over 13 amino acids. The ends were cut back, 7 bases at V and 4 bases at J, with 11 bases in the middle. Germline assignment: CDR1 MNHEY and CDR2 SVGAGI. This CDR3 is CASNRQDGNTIYF. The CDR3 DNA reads TGTGCCAGCAATCGACAGGACGGAAACACCATATATTTT.

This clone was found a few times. The CDR3 coding sequence is TGTGCCAGCAGTTACTCGTCCAGAACCTCTGAGACCCAGTACTTC. Residues: CASSYSSRTSETQYF. This chain uses TRBV6-6 with TRBJ2-5, with D unclear. This CDR3 has 15 amino acids. The V gene lost 0 bases and the J gene lost 5 bases, with 13 bases spanning the gap. The germline V gene has CDR1 MNHNY and CDR2 SVGAGI (reference sequence).

The CDR3 here is CASSLGGTGSYEQYF. CDR3 in DNA: TGCGCCAGCAGCTTGGGTGGGACAGGGTCCTACGAGCAGTACTTC. This rearrangement joins TRBV5-1 to TRBJ2-7; 9 bases are a match to TRBD1. Germline V gives CDR1 SGHRS, CDR2 YFSETQ. This CDR3 comprises 15 residues. J lost 1 base, V lost 0 bases, and 2 bases had no gene match.

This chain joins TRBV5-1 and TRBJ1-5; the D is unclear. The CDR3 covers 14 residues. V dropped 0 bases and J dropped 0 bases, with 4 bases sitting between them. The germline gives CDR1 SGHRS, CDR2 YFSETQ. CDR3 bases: TGCGCCAGCAGCTTGGCCGGTAGCAATCAGCCCCAGCATTTT. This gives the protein CASSLAGSNQPQHF.

CDR3 sequence (DNA): TGCGCCAGCAGCTTGGGGGCTAGCGGGATAATCGGAGAGCAGTACTTC. Translated: CASSLGASGIIGEQYF. This chain connects TRBV5-1 to TRBJ2-7; 9 bases align to TRBD2. With V trimmed by 0 bases and J by 7 bases, 11 bases remained unmatched. Germline CDR1 reads SGHRS; CDR2 reads YFSETQ. The CDR3 totals 16 residues.

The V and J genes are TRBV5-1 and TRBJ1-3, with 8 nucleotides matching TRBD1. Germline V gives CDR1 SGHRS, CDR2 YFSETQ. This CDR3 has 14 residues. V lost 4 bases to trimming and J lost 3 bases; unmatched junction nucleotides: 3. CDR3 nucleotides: TGCGCCAGCAGCCCCGACAGGGGTGGAAACACCATATATTTT. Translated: CASSPDRGGNTIYF.

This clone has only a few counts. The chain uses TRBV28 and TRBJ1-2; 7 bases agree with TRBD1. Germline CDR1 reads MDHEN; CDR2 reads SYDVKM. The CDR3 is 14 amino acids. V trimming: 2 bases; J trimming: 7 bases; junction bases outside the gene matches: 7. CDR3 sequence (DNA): TGTGCCAGCAGTTTACCCACCGACAGGGCTGGCTACACCTTC. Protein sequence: CASSLPTDRAGYTF.

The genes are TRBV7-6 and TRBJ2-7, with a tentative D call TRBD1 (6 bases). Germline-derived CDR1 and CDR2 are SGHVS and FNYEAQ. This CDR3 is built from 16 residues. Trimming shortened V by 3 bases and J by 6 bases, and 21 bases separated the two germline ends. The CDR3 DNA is TGTGCCAGCAGCTTGATTTCGGGTCAGGGGAACGGCGAGCAGTACTTC. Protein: CASSLISGQGNGEQYF.

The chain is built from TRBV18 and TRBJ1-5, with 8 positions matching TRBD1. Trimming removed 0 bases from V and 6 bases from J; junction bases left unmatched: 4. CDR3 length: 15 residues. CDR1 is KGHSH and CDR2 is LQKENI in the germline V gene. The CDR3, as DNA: TGTGCCAGCTCACCACCCGGGACAGGTCCTCAGCCCCAGCATTTT. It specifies CASSPPGTGPQPQHF.

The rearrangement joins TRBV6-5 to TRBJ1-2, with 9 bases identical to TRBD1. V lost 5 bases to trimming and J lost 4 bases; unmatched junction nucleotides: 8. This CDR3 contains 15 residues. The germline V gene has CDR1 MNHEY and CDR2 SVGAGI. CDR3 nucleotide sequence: TGTGCCAGCAGTGCTACCGGGACAGGGCTCTATGGCTACACCTTC. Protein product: CASSATGTGLYGYTF.

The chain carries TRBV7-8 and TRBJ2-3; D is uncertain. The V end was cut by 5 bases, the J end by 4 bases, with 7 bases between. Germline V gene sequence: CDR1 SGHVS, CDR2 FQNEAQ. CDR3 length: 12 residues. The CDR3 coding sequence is TGTGCCAGCAGCCCCACGGCAGATACGCAGTATTTT. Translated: CASSPTADTQYF.

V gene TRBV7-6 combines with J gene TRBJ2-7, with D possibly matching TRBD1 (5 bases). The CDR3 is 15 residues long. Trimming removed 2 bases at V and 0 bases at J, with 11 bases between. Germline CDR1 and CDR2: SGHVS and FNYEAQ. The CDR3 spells CASSLSWGDSYEQYF. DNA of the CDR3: TGTGCCAGCAGCTTAAGTTGGGGCGACTCCTACGAGCAGTACTTC.